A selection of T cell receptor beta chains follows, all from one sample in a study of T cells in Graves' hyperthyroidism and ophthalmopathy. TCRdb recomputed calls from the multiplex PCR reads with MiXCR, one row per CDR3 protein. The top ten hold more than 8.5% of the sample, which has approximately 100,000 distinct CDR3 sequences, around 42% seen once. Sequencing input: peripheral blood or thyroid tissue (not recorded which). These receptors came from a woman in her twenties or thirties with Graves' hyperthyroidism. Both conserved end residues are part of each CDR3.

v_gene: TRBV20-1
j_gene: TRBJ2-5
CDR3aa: CSVPGLAGVGTGETQYF

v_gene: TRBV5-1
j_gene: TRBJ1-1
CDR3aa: CASSVTRTDTEAFF

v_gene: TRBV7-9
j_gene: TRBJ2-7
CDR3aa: CASSLVDHYEQYF

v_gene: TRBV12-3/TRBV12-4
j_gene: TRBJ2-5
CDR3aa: CASSSVSRGGQETQYF

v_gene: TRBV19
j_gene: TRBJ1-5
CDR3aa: CASSPRAGRNEHF

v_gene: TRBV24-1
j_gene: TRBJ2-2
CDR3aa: CATSAPGLATGELFF

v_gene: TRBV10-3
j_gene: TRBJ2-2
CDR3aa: CAIRGQGITGELFF

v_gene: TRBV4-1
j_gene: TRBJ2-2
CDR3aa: CASSQGSASGSAGELFF

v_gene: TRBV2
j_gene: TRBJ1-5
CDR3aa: CASRPQNQPQHF

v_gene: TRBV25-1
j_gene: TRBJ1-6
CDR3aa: CASSEEGGFAPLHF

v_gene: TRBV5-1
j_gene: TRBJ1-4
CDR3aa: CASSLSRINEKLFF

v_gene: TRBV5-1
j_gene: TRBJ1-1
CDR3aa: CASSFYICSARGQGQRAFF

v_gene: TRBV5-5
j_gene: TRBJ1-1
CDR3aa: CASSPRGDFRGTEAFF

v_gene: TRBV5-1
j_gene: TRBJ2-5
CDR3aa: CASSLFAGGQETQYF

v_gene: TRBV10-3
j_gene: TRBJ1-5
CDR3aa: CAISESWTGAEIPTQHF

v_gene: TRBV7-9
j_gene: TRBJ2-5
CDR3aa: CASSSPVGAGQKTQYF

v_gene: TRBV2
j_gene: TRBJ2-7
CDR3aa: CASSVVAGDGEQYF

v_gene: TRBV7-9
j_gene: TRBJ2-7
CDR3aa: CASSSPGAGASRGQYF

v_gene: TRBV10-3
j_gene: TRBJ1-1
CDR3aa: CAIRAGQGNGASEAFF

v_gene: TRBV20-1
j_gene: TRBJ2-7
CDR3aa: CSARRDRDEQYF

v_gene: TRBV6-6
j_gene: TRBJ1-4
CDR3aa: CASSYVGLLPNEKLFF

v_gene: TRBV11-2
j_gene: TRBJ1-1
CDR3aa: CASSLRDARNTEAFF

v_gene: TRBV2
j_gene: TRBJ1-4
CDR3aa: CASSVGTGSYEKLFF

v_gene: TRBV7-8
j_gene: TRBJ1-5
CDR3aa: CASSLGEYSNQPQHF

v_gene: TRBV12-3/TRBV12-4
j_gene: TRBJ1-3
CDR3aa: CASAGASGNTIYF

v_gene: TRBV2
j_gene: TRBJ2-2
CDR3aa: CASREGLAGDPGTGELFF

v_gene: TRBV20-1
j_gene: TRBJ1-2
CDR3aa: CSASGTGVGYTF

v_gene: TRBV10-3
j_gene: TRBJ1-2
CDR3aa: CAIAGTEYGYTF

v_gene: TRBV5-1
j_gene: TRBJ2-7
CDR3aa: CASSLEGFVSYEQYF

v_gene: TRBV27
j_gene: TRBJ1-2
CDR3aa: CASSQRQGGSYGYTF

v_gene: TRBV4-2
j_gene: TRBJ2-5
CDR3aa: CASSQDFLQETQYF

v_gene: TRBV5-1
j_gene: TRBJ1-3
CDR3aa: CASSYGTAAGNTIYF

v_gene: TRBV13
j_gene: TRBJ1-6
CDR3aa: CASSHGPGQGNSPLHF

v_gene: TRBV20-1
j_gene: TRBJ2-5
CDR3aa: CSAPGLAGQETQYF

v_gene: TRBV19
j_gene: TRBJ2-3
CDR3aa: CASSTGPYTDTQYF

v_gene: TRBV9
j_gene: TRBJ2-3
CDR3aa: CASSVDRTSGNSDTQYF

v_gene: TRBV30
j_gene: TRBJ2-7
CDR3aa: CAWSPGAGEQYF

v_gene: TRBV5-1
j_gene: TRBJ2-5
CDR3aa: CASSLITGGEETQYF

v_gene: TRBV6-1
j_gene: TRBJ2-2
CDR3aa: CAGRGLAGDTGELFF